This T cell receptor (beta chain) was recovered during a study of cytomegalovirus exposure and HLA in healthy donors. Regarding this clone: Its specificity is not known.

Vbeta (60) and Jbeta (13) primers were used in the PCR. Produced via immunoSEQ multiplex PCR; TCRdb's table is partial and in-frame only. Of about 160,000 clones listed, 78% are singletons. The study, taken as a whole, reports: Reportedly, fewer N-insertions than the roughly 700-donor mean appeared in an Asian-associated ancestry cluster in a later analysis. Analyzed later, most CMV-associated TCR beta chains appeared HLA-restricted. Association of a missense DCLRE1C variant with TCR beta V- and J-gene trimming was reported in a later analysis. It was likely that a cluster of highly shared sequence variants was a sequencing artifact.

CDR1 SGHRS and CDR2 YFSETQ come from the germline V gene. V shed 0 bases and J 1 base; nucleotides not matched to a gene: 7. The CDR3 loop spans 16 amino acids. This rearrangement joins TRBV5-1 to TRBJ2-7, with 7 bases lining up with TRBD1. The sample taken for sequencing was PBMCs. This clonotype originated in a woman between 35 and 50 years old in good health and CMV-seronegative. The CDR3 spells CASSLGTGRLSYEQYF. CDR3 in DNA: TGCGCCAGCAGCTTGGGGACAGGCCGCCTATCCTACGAGCAGTACTTC.